This T cell receptor (beta chain) was sequenced in a study of human T cells and chemical hapten exposure. TCRdb re-derived calls from the RACE reads in MiXCR, one entry per CDR3 protein. The table lists 100,000 or so distinct CDR3 sequences, approximately 8.6% of them singletons, with about 2% in the top ten. Study conclusions and caveats: Donors in the study had alopecia, meaning their immune response may differ from healthy people's.

The CDR3 runs 17 residues. V lost 3 bases, J lost 5 bases, and 22 bases lay in between. Germline lookup yields CDR1 WSHSY and CDR2 SAAADI. Time point specified: patch test 2, 6 weeks after DPC sensitization. Treatment of the sample: therapeutic diphenylcyclopropenone sensitization with weekly scalp DPC. This clonotype has ten or more counts. Its antigen is unknown. The V and J genes are TRBV10-2 and TRBJ1-1, with TRBD1 as a possible D gene (5 bases). This material consisted of whole blood, taken in connection with sensitization to the hapten diphenylcyclopropenone (DPC). The receptor was derived from a woman in her forties with alopecia areata. Some clones in this sample may be carry-over from other donors' samples. The CDR3 is CASSDRGSGQGRTEAFF. The CDR3 bases are TGCGCCAGCAGTGACAGAGGTTCGGGGCAGGGAAGGACTGAAGCTTTCTTT.